What follows is one T cell receptor beta chain and its context. Its antigen is undetermined. Following a re-call of the 5' RACE reads, TCRdb has one entry per CDR3 protein and lacks DNA. The table for this sample gives around 140,000 distinct CDR3 sequences. The sample belongs to a study of monozygotic twins with inflammatory bowel disease. Whole-study findings and limits: The existence of one strong signal or clonotype linked to IBD lacked support. Possibly because of limited power, concordant and discordant twins showed no difference in repertoire similarity.

Germline V gives CDR1 SGHRS, CDR2 YFSETQ. The CDR3 is 18 residues long. The sequencing input was blood. This receptor was obtained from a human donor with ulcerative colitis or Crohn's disease, or a healthy co-twin of an affected twin (not recorded which). V is TRBV5-1 and J is TRBJ1-2; the D gene TCRdb calls, TRBD1, cannot be checked with no DNA. The CDR3 is CASSLVLSGREDFYGYTF.